The 15 T cell receptor beta chains below all came from one sample that was sequenced in a study of T cell repertoires in cytomegalovirus infection. TCRdb re-derived calls from the reads in MiXCR, one entry per CDR3 protein. The data show over 450,000 distinct CDR3 sequences, approximately 10% seen once. Sequencing was performed on PBMCs. All receptors derive from a human donor in good health (CMV status not recorded). Some clones in this sample may be carry-over from other donors' samples.

This clonotype was observed at least ten times. V is TRBV18 and J is TRBJ2-5; D remains ambiguous. With 3 bases removed from V and 1 base from J, the gap between germline ends came to 9 bases. Germline V lookup: CDR1 KGHSH, CDR2 LQKENI. This CDR3 has 14 amino acids. Here the CDR3 DNA reads TGTGCCAGCTCACCTTCCAGGTTCCAAGAGACCCAGTACTTC. This gives the protein CASSPSRFQETQYF.

This clonotype was detected a few times. CDR3 DNA: TGTGCCAGCACCGACGGGGGGAGGTTGTTCAATGAGCAGTTCTTC. This codes for CASTDGGRLFNEQFF. J is TRBJ2-1 and V is TRBV2; 7 positions match TRBD2. There are 15 residues in the CDR3. Looked up from germline, CDR1 is SNHLY and CDR2 is FYNNEI. Trimming removed 7 bases from V and 6 bases from J; junction bases left unmatched: 12.

This clonotype was recorded a few times. This chain joins TRBV6-6 and TRBJ1-1; the D is unclear. This CDR3 is 17 amino acids long. Trimming took off 2 bases at V and 2 bases at J, with 18 bases between the two ends. CDR1 is MNHNY, CDR2 SVGAGI, per germline (reference sequence). As DNA, the CDR3 is TGTGCCAGCAGTTACCCTGGGTGGATGACCAGAAACACTGAAGCTTTCTTT. Its translation is CASSYPGWMTRNTEAFF.

The chain combines TRBV6-6 with TRBJ2-7, with TRBD2 identical over 7 bases. Germline CDR1 reads MNHNY; CDR2 reads SVGAGI (reference sequence). J was trimmed by 1 base and V by 2 bases; bases with no gene match: 5. The CDR3 is 15 residues long. This chain's CDR3 is CASSYGGGVSYEQYF. The DNA of the CDR3 is TGTGCCAGCAGTTACGGGGGGGGGGTTTCCTACGAGCAGTACTTC.

This clonotype has at least ten counts. In DNA, the CDR3 is TGTGCCAGCTCTAAGAGGGCGGGGGGACACAATGAGCAGTTCTTC. This translates into CASSKRAGGHNEQFF. The rearrangement uses TRBV12-3 or TRBV12-4 and TRBJ2-1; 8 bases agree with TRBD2. This CDR3 is 15 amino acids long. V lost 8 bases and J lost 5; bases outside the gene matches: 11.

The table lists this clonotype with a few counts. CDR3 region: CASSLEPHYSYEQYF. In DNA, the CDR3 is TGCGCCAGCAGCTTGGAGCCTCACTACTCCTACGAGCAGTACTTC. V is TRBV5-1 and J is TRBJ2-7, with D hard to call. The CDR3 runs 15 residues. CDR1 and CDR2 (germline): SGHRS, YFSETQ. V dropped 0 bases and J dropped 0 bases, with 10 bases sitting between them.

At least ten counts were recorded for this clonotype. The gene calls are TRBV7-2 and TRBJ1-5; D is possibly TRBD1 (5 bases). Germline V gives CDR1 SGHTA, CDR2 FQGNSA. The CDR3 extends over 14 amino acids. With 5 bases removed from V and 9 bases from J, the gap between germline ends came to 17 bases. CDR3 DNA: TGTGCCAGCAGCCCTGGGGGGGTAGGAAGGCCCCAGCATTTT. Residues: CASSPGGVGRPQHF. Filled out from reference TRBV7-2 and TRBJ1-5, the complete variable domain reads GAGVSQSPSNKVTEKGKDVELRCDPISGHTALYWYRQSLGQGLEFLIYFQGNSAPDKSGLPSDRFSAERTGGSVSTLTIQRTQQEDSAVYLCASSPGGVGRPQHFGDGTRLSIL.

This clonotype was seen repeatedly, ten times or more. This sequence joins TRBV20-1 and TRBJ2-3; TRBD2 matches 7 bases. Germline assignment: CDR1 DFQATT and CDR2 SNEGSKA (reference sequence). The CDR3 is 13 amino acids. J lost 3 bases, V lost 0 bases, and 0 bases had no gene match. The CDR3 sequence: CSAREGGTDTQYF. CDR3 DNA sequence: TGCAGTGCTAGAGAGGGGGGGACAGATACGCAGTATTTT.

The chain couples TRBV13 to TRBJ2-7; D might be TRBD2 (5 bases). V was clipped by 4 bases and J by 3 bases, with 19 bases between them. The CDR3 spans 16 residues. Germline V lookup: CDR1 PRHDT, CDR2 FYEKMQ (reference sequence). The CDR3 DNA reads TGTGCCAGCAGCTCCGCGGTGCGGGTAACCTACTACGAGCAGTACTTC. It specifies CASSSAVRVTYYEQYF. Full variable domain (remainder filled in from reference TRBV13 and TRBJ2-7): AAGVIQSPRHLIKEKRETATLKCYPIPRHDTVYWYQQGPGQDPQFLISFYEKMQSDKGSIPDRFSAQQFSDYHSELNMSSLELGDSALYFCASSSAVRVTYYEQYFGPGTRLTVT.

This clonotype occurred once. This may be a read error, as it is one base from a much larger clone. The conserved final phenylalanine or tryptophan is absent from the CDR3, which likely points to a read error. The chain couples TRBV25-1 to TRBJ2-1; D is undetermined. Germline CDR1 reads MGHDK; CDR2 reads SYGVNS. The CDR3 length is 13 residues. V was pared by 7 bases and J by 5 bases, with 12 bases between. The CDR3 loop is CASTRTWNNEQFY. CDR3 sequence (DNA): TGTGCCAGCACTAGGACGTGGAACAATGAGCAGTTCTAC.

This clonotype has at least ten counts. The chain is built from TRBV6-4 and TRBJ2-2, with 12 bases lining up with TRBD2. CDR1 is MRHNA and CDR2 is SNTAGT in the germline V gene. The V segment lost 5 bases and the J segment 3 bases; nucleotides outside the gene matches: 1. This CDR3 is 15 amino acids long. DNA for the CDR3: TGTGCCAGCAGTCGGACTAGCGGGGACACCGGGGAGCTGTTTTTT. This codes for CASSRTSGDTGELFF.

Ten or more counts support this clonotype. The chain is built from TRBV10-1 and TRBJ2-1; 10 positions match TRBD2. This CDR3 comprises 16 residues. CDR1 and CDR2 from the germline V gene are WNHNN and SYGVQD (reference sequence). Losses at the gene ends were 0 bases for V and 5 bases for J; bases not matched to a gene: 4. In nucleotides, the CDR3 is TGCGCCAGCAGTGAGTCGCAACTAGCGGGACACAATGAGCAGTTCTTC. This codes for CASSESQLAGHNEQFF.

This clonotype has at least ten counts. This rearrangement joins TRBV6-2 or TRBV6-3 to TRBJ2-3; D tentatively fits TRBD1 or TRBD2 (6 bases each). Trimming took off 10 bases at V and 4 bases at J, with 18 bases between the two ends. The germline V gene has CDR1 MNHEY and CDR2 SVGEGT. The CDR3 totals 14 residues. The CDR3 sequence is CATSYTGGADTQYF. Written as DNA, the CDR3 is TGTGCCACTTCCTATACCGGGGGCGCAGATACGCAGTATTTT.

The sample holds a few counts of this clonotype. The gene calls are TRBV20-1 and TRBJ1-1; the D gene is possibly TRBD1 (6 bases). Germline V gene data show CDR1 as DFQATT and CDR2 as SNEGSKA (reference sequence). V lost 1 base and J 6 bases, leaving 15 bases between the germline ends. The CDR3 is 14 amino acids. In DNA, the CDR3 is TGCAGTGCTAGAGGCCCCGGGGGCTCCCCTGAAGCTTTCTTT. This codes for CSARGPGGSPEAFF.

Ten or more counts support this clonotype. The chain recombines TRBV7-2 with TRBJ1-2; the match to TRBD1 covers 7 bases. With 5 bases clipped from V and 4 bases from J, the junction kept 4 bases outside the gene matches. CDR1 is SGHTA and CDR2 is FQGNSA in the germline V gene. The CDR3 totals 13 residues. The CDR3 DNA sequence: TGTGCCAGCAGCCCCGGGACAGTCTATGGCTACACCTTC. Translating gives CASSPGTVYGYTF.